This T cell receptor (beta chain) originates from a study of blood T cells in healthy people across ages. Regarding the study as a whole: Older age coincided with a roughly linear decline in TCR beta diversity per million T cells.

A second PCR of 7 to 11 cycles used a sample-barcoded 5' primer and a J-beta primer mix. MiXCR was run by TCRdb on the 5' RACE reads, yielding one entry per CDR3 protein. The top ten clones hold 6.7% of a sample with over a million distinct CDR3 sequences, roughly 59% of them seen once. As concerns this clonotype: The antigen is not known.

CDR1 is SGHVS, CDR2 FNYEAQ, per germline. This CDR3 comprises 14 residues. V lost 4 bases and J 4 bases, leaving 14 bases between the germline ends. The TCR was taken from a man younger than 35 in good health. The sequencing sample was made of blood. This chain connects TRBV7-6 to TRBJ2-7, with D possibly matching TRBD1 (5 bases). The CDR3 loop is CASSSKQGVYEQYF. The CDR3 DNA is TGTGCCAGCAGCTCAAAGCAGGGCGTTTACGAGCAGTACTTC.